This T cell receptor beta chain was sequenced in a study of breast tumors, draining lymph nodes, adjacent tissues. Axillary draining lymph nodes of breast cancer patients supplied the node samples. General study points: Tumor and nontumor repertoires were significantly more similar in luminal-like than in basal-like breast cancer. The lymph node origin of tumor T cells was framed as consistent with a hypothesis, not demonstrated.

MiXCR, applied by TCRdb to the multiplex PCR reads, yields one record per CDR3 protein. The repertoire has fewer than 250,000 distinct CDR3 sequences, 32% of them found once; the top ten carry over 1.1%. This clonotype appeared many times. Its antigen is undetermined. The CDR3 covers 16 residues. CDR1 SGHAT and CDR2 FQNNGV come from the germline V gene. V shed 5 bases and J 6 bases; nucleotides not matched to a gene: 7. The sample taken for sequencing was axillary lymph node tissue. This clonotype was obtained from a female donor with breast cancer. Some clones in this sample may be carry-over from other donors' samples. The chain carries TRBV11-2 and TRBJ2-2, with 12 bases lining up with TRBD2. The CDR3 DNA reads as TGTGCCAGCAGCCACCCGACTAGCGGGAGATCCGGGGAGCTGTTTTTT. It codes for CASSHPTSGRSGELFF.